This T cell receptor (beta chain) was documented in a study of T-cell memory formation after mild COVID-19. MiXCR, run by TCRdb on the 5' RACE reads, gives a single entry per CDR3 protein. The sample records 300,000 to 400,000 distinct CDR3 sequences, about 15% being singletons. This clonotype came up a few times. This CDR3 comprises 13 residues. V was clipped by 6 bases and J by 7 bases, with 12 bases between them. Per the germline V gene, CDR1 is MGHDK and CDR2 is SYGVNS. Source material: PBMCs or a T cell subset sorted from them (not recorded which). The chain carries TRBV25-1 and TRBJ1-4; D uncertain. This sequence was found in a man aged 18 to 29 who had mild COVID-19 (a few samples of this study predate the infection). Cell type and time point are not known. CDR3 sequence reads: CASRHRVGEKLFF. In DNA form, the CDR3 reads TGTGCCAGCAGACATAGGGTGGGTGAAAAACTGTTTTTT.